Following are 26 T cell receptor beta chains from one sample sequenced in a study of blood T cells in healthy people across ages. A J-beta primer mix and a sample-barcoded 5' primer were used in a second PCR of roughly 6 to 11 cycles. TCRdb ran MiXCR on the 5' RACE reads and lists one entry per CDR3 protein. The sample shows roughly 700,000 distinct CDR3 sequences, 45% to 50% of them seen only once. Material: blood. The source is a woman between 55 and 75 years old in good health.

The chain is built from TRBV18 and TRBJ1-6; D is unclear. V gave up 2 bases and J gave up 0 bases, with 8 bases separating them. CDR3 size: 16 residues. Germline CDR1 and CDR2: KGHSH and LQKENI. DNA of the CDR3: TGTGCCAGCTCACCAACGTTGAGCTCCTATAATTCACCCCTCCACTTT. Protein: CASSPTLSSYNSPLHF.

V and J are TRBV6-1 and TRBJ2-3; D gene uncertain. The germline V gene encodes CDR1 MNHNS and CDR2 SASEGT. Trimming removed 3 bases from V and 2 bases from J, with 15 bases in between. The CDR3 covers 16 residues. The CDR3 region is CASSDPLVLVTDTQYF. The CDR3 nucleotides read TGTGCCAGCAGTGACCCGTTGGTTCTCGTCACAGATACGCAGTATTTT.

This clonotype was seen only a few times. CDR3 sequence (DNA): TGTGCCACCAGCAGAGATGTTACCCTATACGAGCAGTACTTC. It yields the protein CATSRDVTLYEQYF. The J gene is TRBJ2-7, the V gene TRBV15, with D uncertain. The CDR3 extends over 14 amino acids. Germline assignment: CDR1 LNHNV and CDR2 YYDKDF (reference sequence). Trimming left V 0 bases short and J 4 bases short, with 10 bases between.

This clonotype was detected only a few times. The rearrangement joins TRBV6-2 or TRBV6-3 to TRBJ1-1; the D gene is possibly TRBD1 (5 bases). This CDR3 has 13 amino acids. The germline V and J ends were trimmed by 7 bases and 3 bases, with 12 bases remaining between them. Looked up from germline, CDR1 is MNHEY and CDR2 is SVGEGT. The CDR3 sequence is CASTYGGYTEAFF. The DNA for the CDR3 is TGTGCCAGCACCTACGGGGGATACACTGAAGCTTTCTTT.

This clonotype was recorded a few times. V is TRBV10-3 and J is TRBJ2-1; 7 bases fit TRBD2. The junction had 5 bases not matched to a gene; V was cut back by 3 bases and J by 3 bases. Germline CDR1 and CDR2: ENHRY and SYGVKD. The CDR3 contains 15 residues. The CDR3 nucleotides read TGTGCCATCAGTGATTCTAGCGGTAACTACAATGAGCAGTTCTTC. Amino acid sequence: CAISDSSGNYNEQFF.

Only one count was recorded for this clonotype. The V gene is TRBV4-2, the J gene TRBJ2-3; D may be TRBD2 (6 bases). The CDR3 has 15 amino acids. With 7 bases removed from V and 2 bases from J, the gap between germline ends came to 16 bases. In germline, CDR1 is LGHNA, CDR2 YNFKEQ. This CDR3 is CASMEGPAVTDTQYF. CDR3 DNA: TGTGCCAGCATGGAGGGGCCGGCAGTCACAGATACGCAGTATTTT.

The CDR3 DNA reads TGTGCCACGACCTCAGGTGCTAGGGAGACCCAGTACTTC. Encoded protein: CATTSGARETQYF. This chain uses TRBV28 with TRBJ2-5; no reliable D call. V lost 10 bases to trimming and J lost 5 bases, with 17 bases between them. Looked up from germline, CDR1 is MDHEN and CDR2 is SYDVKM. This CDR3 contains 13 residues.

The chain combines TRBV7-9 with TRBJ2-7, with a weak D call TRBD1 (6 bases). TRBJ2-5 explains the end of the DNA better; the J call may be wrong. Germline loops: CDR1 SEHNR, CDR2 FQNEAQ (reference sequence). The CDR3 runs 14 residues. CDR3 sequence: CASTIQGSWETQYF. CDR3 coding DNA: TGTGCCAGCACCATACAGGGTTCTTGGGAGACCCAGTACTTC.

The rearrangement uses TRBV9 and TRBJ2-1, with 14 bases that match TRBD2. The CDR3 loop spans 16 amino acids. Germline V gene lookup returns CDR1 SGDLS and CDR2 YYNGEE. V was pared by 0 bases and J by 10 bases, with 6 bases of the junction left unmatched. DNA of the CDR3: TGTGCCAGCAGCGTAGGTCCTGGACTAGCGGGAGGAGAGCAGTTCTTC. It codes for CASSVGPGLAGGEQFF.

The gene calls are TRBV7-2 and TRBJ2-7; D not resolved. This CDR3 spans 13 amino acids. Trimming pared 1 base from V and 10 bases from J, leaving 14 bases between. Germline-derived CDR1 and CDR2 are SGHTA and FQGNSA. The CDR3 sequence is CASSLGGPEAQYF. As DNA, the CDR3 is TGTGCCAGCAGCTTAGGTGGACCCGAGGCCCAGTACTTC.

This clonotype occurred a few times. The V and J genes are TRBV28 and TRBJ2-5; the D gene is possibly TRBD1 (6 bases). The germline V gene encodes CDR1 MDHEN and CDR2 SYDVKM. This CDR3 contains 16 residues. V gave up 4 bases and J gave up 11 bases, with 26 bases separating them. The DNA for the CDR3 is TGTGCCAGCAGTTCCTTGGGGGCCGGGGCCTACAATGAGCAGTACTTC. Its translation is CASSSLGAGAYNEQYF. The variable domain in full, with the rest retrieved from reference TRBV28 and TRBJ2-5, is DVKVTQSSRYLVKRTGEKVFLECVQDMDHENMFWYRQDPGLGLRLIYFSYDVKMKEKGDIPEGYSVSREKKERFSLILESASTNQTSMYLCASSSLGAGAYNEQYFGPGTRLLVL.

The CDR3 is CSAWTSGAYEQYF. CDR3 in DNA: TGCAGTGCTTGGACTAGCGGAGCCTACGAGCAGTACTTC. This chain connects TRBV20-1 to TRBJ2-7, with 10 positions matching TRBD2. The CDR3 is 13 amino acids. V gave up 5 bases and J gave up 2 bases; unmatched junction bases: 3. The germline V gene encodes CDR1 DFQATT and CDR2 SNEGSKA (reference sequence).

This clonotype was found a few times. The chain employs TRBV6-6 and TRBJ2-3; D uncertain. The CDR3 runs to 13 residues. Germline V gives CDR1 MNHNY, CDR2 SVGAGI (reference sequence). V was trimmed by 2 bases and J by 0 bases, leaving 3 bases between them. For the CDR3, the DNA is TGTGCCAGCAGTTACCAAAGCACAGATACGCAGTATTTT. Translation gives CASSYQSTDTQYF.

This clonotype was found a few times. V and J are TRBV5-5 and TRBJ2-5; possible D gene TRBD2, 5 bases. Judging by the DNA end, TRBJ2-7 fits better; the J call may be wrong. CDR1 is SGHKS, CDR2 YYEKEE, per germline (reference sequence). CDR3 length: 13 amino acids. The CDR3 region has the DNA TGTGCCAGCAGCTTTCCGGGGAAGGGCGAGCAGTACTTC. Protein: CASSFPGKGEQYF.

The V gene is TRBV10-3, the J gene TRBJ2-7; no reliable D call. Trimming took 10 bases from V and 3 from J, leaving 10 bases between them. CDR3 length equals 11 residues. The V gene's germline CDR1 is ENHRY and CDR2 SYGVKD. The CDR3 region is CATADGYEQYF. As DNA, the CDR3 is TGTGCCACCGCGGACGGCTACGAGCAGTACTTC.

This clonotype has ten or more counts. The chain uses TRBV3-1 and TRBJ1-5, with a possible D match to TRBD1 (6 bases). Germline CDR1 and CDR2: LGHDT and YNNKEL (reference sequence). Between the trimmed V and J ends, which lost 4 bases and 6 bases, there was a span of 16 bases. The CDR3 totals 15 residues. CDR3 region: CASSRGSQGTQPQHF. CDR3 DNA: TGTGCCAGCAGCCGGGGATCACAGGGAACTCAGCCCCAGCATTTT. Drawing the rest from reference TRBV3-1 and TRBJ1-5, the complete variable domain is DTAVSQTPKYLVTQMGNDKSIKCEQNLGHDTMYWYKQDSKKFLKIMFSYNNKELIINETVPNRFSPKSPDKAHLNLHINSLELGDSAVYFCASSRGSQGTQPQHFGDGTRLSIL.

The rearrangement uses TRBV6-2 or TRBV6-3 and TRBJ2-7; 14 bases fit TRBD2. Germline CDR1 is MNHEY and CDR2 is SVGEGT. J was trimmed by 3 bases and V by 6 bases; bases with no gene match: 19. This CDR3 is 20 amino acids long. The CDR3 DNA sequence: TGTGCCAGCAGCAGACTCTTTCCCGGGACTAGCGGGAGATGGGACTACGAGCAGTACTTC. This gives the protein CASSRLFPGTSGRWDYEQYF.

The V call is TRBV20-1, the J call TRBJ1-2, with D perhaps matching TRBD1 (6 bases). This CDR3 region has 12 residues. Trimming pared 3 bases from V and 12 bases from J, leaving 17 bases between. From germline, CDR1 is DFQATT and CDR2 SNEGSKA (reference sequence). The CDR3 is CSASNNPGANTF. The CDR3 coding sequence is TGCAGTGCTAGCAATAATCCAGGGGCGAACACCTTC.

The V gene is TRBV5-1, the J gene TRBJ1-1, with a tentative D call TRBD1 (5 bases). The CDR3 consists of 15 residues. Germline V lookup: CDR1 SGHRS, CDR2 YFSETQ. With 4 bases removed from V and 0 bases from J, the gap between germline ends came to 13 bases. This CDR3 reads CASSEGSRVNTEAFF. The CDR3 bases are TGCGCCAGCAGCGAGGGGAGTAGGGTGAACACTGAAGCTTTCTTT. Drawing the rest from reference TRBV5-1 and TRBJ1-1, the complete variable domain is KAGVTQTPRYLIKTRGQQVTLSCSPISGHRSVSWYQQTPGQGLQFLFEYFSETQRNKGNFPGRFSGRQFSNSRSEMNVSTLELGDSALYLCASSEGSRVNTEAFFGQGTRLTVV.

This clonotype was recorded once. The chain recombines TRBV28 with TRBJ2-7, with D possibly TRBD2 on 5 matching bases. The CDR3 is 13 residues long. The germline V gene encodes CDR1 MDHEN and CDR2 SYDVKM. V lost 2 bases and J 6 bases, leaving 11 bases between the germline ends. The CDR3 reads CASSLGPSSEQYF. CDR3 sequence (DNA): TGTGCCAGCAGTTTAGGGCCTAGCAGCGAGCAGTACTTC.

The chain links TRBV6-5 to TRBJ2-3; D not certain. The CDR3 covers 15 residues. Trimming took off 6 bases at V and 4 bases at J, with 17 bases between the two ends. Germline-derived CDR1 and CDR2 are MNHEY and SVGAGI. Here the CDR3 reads CASSPGYPSPDTQYF. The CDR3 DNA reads TGTGCCAGCAGCCCAGGATATCCTTCCCCAGATACGCAGTATTTT.

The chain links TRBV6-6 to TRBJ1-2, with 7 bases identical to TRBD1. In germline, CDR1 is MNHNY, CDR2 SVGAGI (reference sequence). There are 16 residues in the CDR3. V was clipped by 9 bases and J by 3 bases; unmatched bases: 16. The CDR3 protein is CASRLITGAAYYGYTF. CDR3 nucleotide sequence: TGTGCCAGTAGATTGATCACAGGGGCCGCTTACTATGGCTACACCTTC.

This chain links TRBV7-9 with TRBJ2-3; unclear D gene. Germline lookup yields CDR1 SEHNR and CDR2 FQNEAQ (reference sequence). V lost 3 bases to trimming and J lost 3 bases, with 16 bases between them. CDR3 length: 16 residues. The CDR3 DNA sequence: TGTGCCAGCAGCTTTCGAGGCGGCGAGAAAACAGATACGCAGTATTTT. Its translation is CASSFRGGEKTDTQYF.

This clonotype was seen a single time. The CDR3, as DNA: TGCAGTGCTAGAGGCTCAACAGGGGCCCTCTACAATGAGCAGTTCTTC. It specifies CSARGSTGALYNEQFF. The V gene is TRBV20-1, the J gene TRBJ2-1, with 7 bases lining up with TRBD1. In germline, CDR1 is DFQATT, CDR2 SNEGSKA (reference sequence). The CDR3 runs to 16 residues. V trimming: 1 base; J trimming: 3 bases; junction bases outside the gene matches: 9.

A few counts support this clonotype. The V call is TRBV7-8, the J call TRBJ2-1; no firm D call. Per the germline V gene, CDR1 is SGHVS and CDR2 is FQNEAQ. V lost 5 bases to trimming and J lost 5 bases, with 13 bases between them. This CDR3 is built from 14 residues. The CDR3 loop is CASSIEARNNEQFF. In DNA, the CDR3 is TGTGCCAGCAGCATAGAGGCTAGGAACAATGAGCAGTTCTTC.

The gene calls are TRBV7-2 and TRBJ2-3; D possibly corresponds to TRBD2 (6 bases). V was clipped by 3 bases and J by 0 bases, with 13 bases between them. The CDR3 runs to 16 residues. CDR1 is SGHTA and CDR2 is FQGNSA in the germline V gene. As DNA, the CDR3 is TGTGCCAGCAGCTTTGGTATAGCGGCTAGCACAGATACGCAGTATTTT. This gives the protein CASSFGIAASTDTQYF.